These T cell receptor beta chains were read from a single sample in a study of long-term antiretroviral therapy in people with HIV. TCRdb keeps only in-frame clones here, not all; method: immunoSEQ multiplex PCR. The sample yields about 17,000 clones, 60% to 85% seen once. This specimen consisted of unsorted PBMCs, obtained 2.3 years after starting antiretroviral therapy. The receptors derive from a woman in her thirties or forties with HIV. Each CDR3 is given without its conserved first and last residue. Fields, in order: D gene, V gene, CDR3 length, CDR3 protein. D genes are given only for firm matches.

TRBD2 | TRBV2 | 13 | ATSWTSGGASEQY
NA | TRBV7-8 | 13 | ASSLAFPRSGEQY
NA | TRBV7-2 | 12 | ASSFDGANQPQH
TRBD1 | TRBV4-1 | 14 | ASSQTPGTGTYEQY
NA | TRBV6-6 | 13 | ASSLSNWEGQPQH
TRBD1 | TRBV5-5 | 13 | ASSHRGRGYETQY
NA | TRBV7-9 | 12 | ASSLVKGSTTQY
NA | TRBV7-9 | 11 | ASSFGGYTEAF
NA | TRBV19 | 12 | ASSNTGAPYGYT
NA | TRBV19 | 12 | ASKPGGWDTEAF